The following is a T cell receptor beta chain sequence with its context. One end of the junction varies from germline; a read error may be responsible. The study amplified the TCR beta CDR3 region from genomic DNA. This amplification was carried out by two rounds of multiplex PCR. The authors ran first-round PCR with primers specific to each TRBV and TRBJ gene. TCRdb recomputed calls from the multiplex PCR reads with MiXCR, one row per CDR3 protein. The table has some 13,000 distinct CDR3 sequences, approximately 47% seen once. This specimen comes from a study of prognosis after radiotherapy for stage I lung cancer. Overall study: Over 11 patients presented with newly diagnosed primary stage I lung tumors, and roughly 5 carried oligometastatic NSCLC following surgical resection of the primary tumor. Four developed distant metastases after radiotherapy (median about 7 months), and about 15 had no significant progression.

Germline V gives CDR1 MNHEY, CDR2 SVGAGI. CDR3 length: 15 amino acids. This chain connects TRBV6-5 to TRBJ2-6; D is possibly TRBD1 (5 bases). The sequence was obtained from a donor older than 45 with non-small cell lung cancer. Source: PBMCs, taken before or after stereotactic body radiation therapy (not recorded which). The CDR3 spells CASSCGHSGANVLTF. Written as DNA, the CDR3 is TGTGCCAGCAGTTGCGGACACTCTGGGGCCAACGTCCTTACTTTC.